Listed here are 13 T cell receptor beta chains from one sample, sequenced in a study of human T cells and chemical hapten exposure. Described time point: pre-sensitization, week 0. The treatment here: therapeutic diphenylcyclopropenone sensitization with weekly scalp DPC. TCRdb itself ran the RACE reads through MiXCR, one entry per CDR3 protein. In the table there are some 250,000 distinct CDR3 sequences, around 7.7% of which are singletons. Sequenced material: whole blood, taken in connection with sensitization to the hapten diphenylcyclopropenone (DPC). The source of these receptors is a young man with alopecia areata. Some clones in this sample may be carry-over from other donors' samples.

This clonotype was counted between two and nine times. DNA for the CDR3: TGTGCCAGCAGTTCCACAGAGAACACTGAAGCTTTCTTT. This codes for CASSSTENTEAFF. This chain connects TRBV12-3 or TRBV12-4 to TRBJ1-1; no firm D call. Trimming stripped 4 bases from V and 1 base from J, with 7 bases between. The CDR3 sequence is 13 residues long.

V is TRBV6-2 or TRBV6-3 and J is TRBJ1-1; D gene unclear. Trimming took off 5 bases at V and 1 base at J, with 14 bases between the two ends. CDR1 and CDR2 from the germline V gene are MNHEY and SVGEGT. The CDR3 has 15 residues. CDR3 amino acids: CASSAFDVPNTEAFF. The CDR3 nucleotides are TGTGCCAGCAGTGCTTTTGACGTCCCGAACACTGAAGCTTTCTTT.

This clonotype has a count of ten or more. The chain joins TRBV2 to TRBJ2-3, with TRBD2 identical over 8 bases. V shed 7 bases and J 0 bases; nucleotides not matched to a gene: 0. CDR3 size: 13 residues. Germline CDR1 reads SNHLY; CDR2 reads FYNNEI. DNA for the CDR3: TGTGCCAGCAAGCGGGGGAGCACAGATACGCAGTATTTT. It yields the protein CASKRGSTDTQYF.

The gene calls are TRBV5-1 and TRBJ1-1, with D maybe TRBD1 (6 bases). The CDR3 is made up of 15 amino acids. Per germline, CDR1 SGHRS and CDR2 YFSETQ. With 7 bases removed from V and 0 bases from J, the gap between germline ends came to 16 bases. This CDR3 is CASGRGALMNTEAFF. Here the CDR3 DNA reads TGCGCCAGCGGACGGGGGGCCCTCATGAACACTGAAGCTTTCTTT.

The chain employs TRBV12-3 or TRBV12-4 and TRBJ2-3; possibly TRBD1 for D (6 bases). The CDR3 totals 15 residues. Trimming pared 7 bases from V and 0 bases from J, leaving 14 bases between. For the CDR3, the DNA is TGTGCCAGCACCGCGGACAGCCGTAGCACAGATACGCAGTATTTT. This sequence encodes CASTADSRSTDTQYF.

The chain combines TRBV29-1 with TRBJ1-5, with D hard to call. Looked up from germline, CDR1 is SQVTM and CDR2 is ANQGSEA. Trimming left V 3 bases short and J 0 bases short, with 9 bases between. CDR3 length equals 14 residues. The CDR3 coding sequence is TGCAGCGTTGACCTTGGGGATAGCAATCAGCCCCAGCATTTT. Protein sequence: CSVDLGDSNQPQHF.

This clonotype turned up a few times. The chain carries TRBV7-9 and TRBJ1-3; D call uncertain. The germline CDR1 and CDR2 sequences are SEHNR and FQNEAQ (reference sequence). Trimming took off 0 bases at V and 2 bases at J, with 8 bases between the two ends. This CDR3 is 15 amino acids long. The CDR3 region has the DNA TGTGCCAGCAGCTTAGCCTCTTTAGCTGGAAACACCATATATTTT. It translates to CASSLASLAGNTIYF.

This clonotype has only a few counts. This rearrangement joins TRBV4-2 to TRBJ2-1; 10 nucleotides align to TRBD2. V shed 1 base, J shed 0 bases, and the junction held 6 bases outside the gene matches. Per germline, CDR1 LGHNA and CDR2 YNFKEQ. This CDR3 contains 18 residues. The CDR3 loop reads CASSQALAGESSYNEQFF. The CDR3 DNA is TGTGCCAGCAGCCAAGCCCTAGCGGGGGAGAGCTCCTACAATGAGCAGTTCTTC.

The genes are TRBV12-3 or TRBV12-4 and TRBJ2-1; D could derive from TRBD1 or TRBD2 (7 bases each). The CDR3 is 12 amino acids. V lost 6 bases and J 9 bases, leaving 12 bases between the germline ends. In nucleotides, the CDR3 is TGTGCCAGCAGCCCAGGGGGGGCTGAGCAGTTCTTC. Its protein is CASSPGGAEQFF.

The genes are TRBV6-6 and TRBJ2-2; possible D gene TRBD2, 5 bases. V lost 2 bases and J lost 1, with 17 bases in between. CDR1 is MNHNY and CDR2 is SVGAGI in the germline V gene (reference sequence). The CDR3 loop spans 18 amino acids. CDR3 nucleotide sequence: TGTGCCAGCAGTTACCTTATGGGGTCTCGGGAGAACACCGGGGAGCTGTTTTTT. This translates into CASSYLMGSRENTGELFF.

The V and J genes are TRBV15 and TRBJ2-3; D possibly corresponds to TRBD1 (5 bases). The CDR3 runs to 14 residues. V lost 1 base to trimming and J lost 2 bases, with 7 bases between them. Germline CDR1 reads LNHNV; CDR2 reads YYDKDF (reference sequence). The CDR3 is CATSRGQSTDTQYF. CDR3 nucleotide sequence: TGTGCCACCAGCAGAGGACAGTCCACAGATACGCAGTATTTT.

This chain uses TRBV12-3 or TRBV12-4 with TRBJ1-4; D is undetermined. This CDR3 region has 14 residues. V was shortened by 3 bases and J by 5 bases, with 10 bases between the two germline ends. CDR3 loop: CASSFRRRNEKLFF. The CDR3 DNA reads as TGTGCCAGCAGTTTCCGGCGGAGGAATGAAAAACTGTTTTTT.

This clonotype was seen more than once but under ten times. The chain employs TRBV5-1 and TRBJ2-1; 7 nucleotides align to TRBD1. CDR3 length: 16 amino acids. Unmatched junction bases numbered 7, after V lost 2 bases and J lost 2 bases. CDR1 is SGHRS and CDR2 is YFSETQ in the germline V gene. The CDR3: CASSFSGQTAYNEQFF. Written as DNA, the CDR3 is TGCGCCAGCAGCTTTTCGGGACAGACGGCCTACAATGAGCAGTTCTTC. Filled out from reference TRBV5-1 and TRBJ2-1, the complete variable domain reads KAGVTQTPRYLIKTRGQQVTLSCSPISGHRSVSWYQQTPGQGLQFLFEYFSETQRNKGNFPGRFSGRQFSNSRSEMNVSTLELGDSALYLCASSFSGQTAYNEQFFGPGTRLTVL.